This T cell receptor beta chain was observed in a study of PD-1 blockade in classical Hodgkin lymphoma. Study findings and constraints: By C4D1, diversity of CD4+ TCRs had risen significantly, whereas that of CD8+ TCRs had not. Newly diagnosed patients and complete responders had comparable diversity at baseline. Compared with healthy donors, newly diagnosed patients reportedly showed lower baseline TCR diversity.

CDR1 is MNHEY, CDR2 SVGAGI, per germline. Trimming took off 4 bases at V and 8 bases at J, with 15 bases between the two ends. CDR3 length equals 14 residues. After autologous stem cell transplantation all patients relapsed, and prior brentuximab vedotin exposure differed between cohorts. Patients showed best responses of complete response, partial response or progressive disease. This clone is a singleton in its sample. Its antigen is not identified. The assay was immunoSEQ multiplex PCR, and TCRdb's table has in-frame clones only and misses some. The sample includes roughly 150,000 clones, just under 80% of them seen just once.

Material: peripheral blood mononuclear cells (PBMCs), obtained before the second cycle of nivolumab. The chain recombines TRBV6-5 with TRBJ1-5; D might be TRBD1 (6 bases). This TCR was recovered from a human donor with classical Hodgkin lymphoma. CDR3 nucleotide sequence: TGTGCCAGCAGTTCCCAAAACAGGGCGAAGCCCCAGCATTTT. Translated, it gives CASSSQNRAKPQHF.